A selection of T cell receptor beta chains follows, all from one sample in a study of human T cells and chemical hapten exposure. TCRdb reprocessed the RACE reads via MiXCR and lists one record per CDR3 protein. Among 150,000 to 200,000 distinct CDR3 sequences, approximately 14% were seen once, and the ten largest hold about 1.7%. The sample in question was whole blood, obtained in connection with sensitization to the hapten diphenylcyclopropenone (DPC). All receptors come from a woman aged 25 to 39 with alopecia areata. Some clones in this sample may be carry-over from other donors' samples. The CDR3 runs from the conserved cysteine through the conserved F or W. A D gene is named only where the DNA matches it firmly. Rows may omit the clone size; those that give it use once, few, many or a size class.

d_gene,v_gene,j_gene,abundance,CDR3nt,CDR3aa
.,TRBV5-1,TRBJ1-4,few,TGCGCCAGCAGCGACAAATCAACTAATGAAAAACTGTTTTTT,CASSDKSTNEKLFF
TRBD2,TRBV10-3,TRBJ2-7,.,TGTGCCATCAGTGAGGGACTAGCGTCGACCTACGAGCAGTACTTC,CAISEGLASTYEQYF
TRBD2,TRBV10-3,TRBJ2-7,few,TGTGCCATCAGAGGACTAGCGGGAGTAGCGAGCGAGCAGTACTTC,CAIRGLAGVASEQYF
.,TRBV11-2,TRBJ1-1,.,TGTGCCAGCAGGCCCCGGGACAACGAAGCTTTCTTT,CASRPRDNEAFF
TRBD1,TRBV9,TRBJ1-1,.,TGTGCCAGCAGCGTAGGCGGACAGGGGAACACTGAAGCTTTCTTT,CASSVGGQGNTEAFF
.,TRBV12-3/TRBV12-4,TRBJ1-5,many,TGTGCCAGCAGTTTTTCGGACGGTCAGCCCCAGCATTTT,CASSFSDGQPQHF
.,TRBV7-2,TRBJ2-1,.,TGTGCCAGCAGCCATCAAGAGGGTCACAATGAGCAGTTCTTC,CASSHQEGHNEQFF
.,TRBV3-1,TRBJ2-1,.,TGTGCCAGCAGCCAAGGCAGACTGGTGGAGTGGTTCTTC,CASSQGRLVEWFF
.,TRBV20-1,TRBJ2-7,few,TGCAGTGCTAGAACCCGGAGGGGCGCAGCCTACGAGCAGTACTTC,CSARTRRGAAYEQYF
TRBD2,TRBV4-3,TRBJ2-3,few,TGCGCCAGCAGCCAAGATGTAGCGGGAGTGAGGGCAGATACGCAGTATTTT,CASSQDVAGVRADTQYF
.,TRBV20-1,TRBJ1-4,few,TGCAGTGCGAGCCGGGGGGCGAATGAAAAACTGTTTTTT,CSASRGANEKLFF
TRBD2,TRBV6-2/TRBV6-3,TRBJ2-2,few,TGTGCCAGCAGTTACTCCACCTTAGCGGGTCTCGACACCGGGGAGCTGTTTTTT,CASSYSTLAGLDTGELFF